The 10 T cell receptor beta chains reported below all come from one sample, sequenced in a study of blood T cell repertoires in COVID-19 (TCRdb year 2020). The library was made by the immunoSEQ multiplex PCR assay. This immuneACCESS table, as held by TCRdb, lists in-frame sequences with V and J called but not all clones. Of the missing ones, under half trace to an unresolved V gene in checked studies; the others have no known cause. This sample gives some 180,000 clones in total; roughly 93% of them show up just once. Jointly, the top ten make up 4.5% to 5% of the sample. Sequenced: peripheral blood. The receptors come from a man between 18 and 29 years old with COVID-19, enrolled during active disease.

At least ten counts were recorded for this clone. The rearrangement joins TRBV7-9 to TRBJ2-1; 8 bases map to TRBD2. The CDR3 spans 17 residues. Germline CDR1 and CDR2: SEHNR and FQNEAQ (reference sequence). With 6 bases clipped from V and 0 bases from J, the junction kept 10 bases outside the gene matches. CDR3 in DNA: TGTGCCAGCAGTCAGAAGCGAGGGACTAGCTCCTACAATGAGCAGTTCTTC. It translates to CASSQKRGTSSYNEQFF.

This chain connects TRBV30 to TRBJ1-2; no firm D call. The CDR3 consists of 13 residues. Trimming removed 0 bases at V and 2 bases at J, with 7 bases between. Germline CDR1 and CDR2: GTSNPN and SVGIG (reference sequence). The CDR3 here is CAWSVSQNYGYTF. Written as DNA, the CDR3 is TGTGCCTGGAGTGTTAGTCAAAACTATGGCTACACCTTC.

The genes are TRBV24-1 and TRBJ2-1, with 9 bases that match TRBD2. The CDR3 length is 15 residues. V was clipped by 9 bases and J by 2 bases; unmatched bases: 7. Germline V CDR1 and CDR2: KGHDR, SFDVKD. CDR3 coding DNA: TGTGCCACCGTCCCGCTAGCGGGAACCTACAATGAGCAGTTCTTC. Translation: CATVPLAGTYNEQFF.

This clone was detected only once. This chain joins TRBV5-1 and TRBJ2-2; TRBD2 matches 8 bases. V shed 3 bases, J shed 5 bases, and the junction held 9 bases outside the gene matches. In germline, CDR1 is SGHRS, CDR2 YFSETQ. The length of the CDR3 is 16 residues. This chain's CDR3 is CASSWSGSLGTGELFF. DNA for the CDR3: TGCGCCAGCAGCTGGAGCGGGAGCCTCGGGACCGGGGAGCTGTTTTTT.

The chain combines TRBV27 with TRBJ2-7, with TRBD2 matching over 8 bases. V dropped 5 bases and J dropped 7; count of bases not matched to a gene: 10. The CDR3 runs 14 residues. CDR1 is MNHEY, CDR2 SMNVEV, per germline (reference sequence). The DNA of the CDR3 is TGTGCCAGCAGTCCCGGGACTAGGGGAGGGGAGCAGTACTTC. It is translated as CASSPGTRGGEQYF.

The chain recombines TRBV19 with TRBJ1-6; no definite D call. CDR3 length: 15 amino acids. Trimming took 3 bases from V and 0 from J, leaving 6 bases between them. Per the germline V gene, CDR1 is LNHDA and CDR2 is SQIVND (reference sequence). The CDR3 DNA is TGTGCCAGTAGTATGGCTCACTCCTATAATTCACCCCTCCACTTT. Translating it yields CASSMAHSYNSPLHF.

This clone was found once. The chain couples TRBV5-1 to TRBJ2-1; maybe TRBD1 (5 bases). CDR1 is SGHRS and CDR2 is YFSETQ in the germline V gene. CDR3 length: 15 amino acids. With 1 base removed from V and 4 bases from J, the gap between germline ends came to 12 bases. The CDR3, as DNA: TGCGCCAGCAGCTTGCTAGGACAACCTTACAATGAGCAGTTCTTC. It yields the protein CASSLLGQPYNEQFF.

The J gene is TRBJ1-5, the V gene TRBV27; possible D gene TRBD1, 6 bases. CDR3 length equals 15 residues. The germline gives CDR1 MNHEY, CDR2 SMNVEV (reference sequence). V lost 2 bases to trimming and J lost 6 bases, with 14 bases between them. The CDR3 bases are TGTGCCAGCAGTTTAGGGGGGGCGCGGGGTCAGCCCCAGCATTTT. This sequence encodes CASSLGGARGQPQHF.

This chain uses TRBV9 with TRBJ2-1; 8 positions agree with TRBD2. V dropped 7 bases and J dropped 4; count of bases not matched to a gene: 13. CDR3 length: 16 amino acids. Germline assignment: CDR1 SGDLS and CDR2 YYNGEE. Here the CDR3 reads CASGHGQREFYNEQFF. The CDR3 DNA reads as TGTGCCAGCGGCCATGGCCAGCGGGAGTTTTACAATGAGCAGTTCTTC. Based on the CDR3 plus reference TRBV9 and TRBJ2-1, the full variable domain is DSGVTQTPKHLITATGQRVTLRCSPRSGDLSVYWYQQSLDQGLQFLIQYYNGEERAKGNILERFSAQQFPDLHSELNLSSLELGDSALYFCASGHGQREFYNEQFFGPGTRLTVL.

The chain joins TRBV28 to TRBJ2-7, with 13 bases aligning to TRBD2. CDR1 MDHEN and CDR2 SYDVKM come from the germline V gene. The V gene end was trimmed by 5 bases and the J gene end by 0 bases; junction bases not matched to a gene: 10. The CDR3 sequence is 18 residues long. For the CDR3, the DNA is TGTGCCAGCAGTCACAACCCGGGACTAGCGGGGAGCTCCTACGAGCAGTACTTC. Its translation: CASSHNPGLAGSSYEQYF.